What follows is one T cell receptor (beta chain) and its context. Its antigen is currently unknown. This record comes from a study of shared clonotypes between healthy human individuals. Study-wide context: Used for every donor were three CD4 naive, three CD4 memory, two CD8 naive and one CD8 memory plate.

Overall study results and limits: Non-shared clonotypes were found to have lower generation probabilities than the clonotypes that were shared by all four of the sorted-subset donors.

Assay runs were performed at deep level. Data came from immunoSEQ multiplex PCR; TCRdb stores just in-frame clones and leaves some out. This table has about 2.4 million clones, 93% appearing once. Sequencing was done on a sample of naive CD4+ T cells from PBMCs. Noted subset: CD45RA+ positively selected. The clonotype was recovered from a man aged 18 to 35 in good health. Some clones in this sample may be carry-over from other donors' samples.

CDR3 DNA: TGTGCCAGCAGTGAACCCGGGACAGGGAACTATGGCTACACCTTC. Its protein is CASSEPGTGNYGYTF. This chain joins TRBV6-1 and TRBJ1-2; 9 nucleotides align to TRBD1. The CDR3 has 15 residues. J gave up 2 bases and V 2 bases, and 3 bases lay outside the gene matches. Germline V gene sequence: CDR1 MNHNS, CDR2 SASEGT.